This is a list of T cell receptor beta chains from one sample in a study of blood T cell repertoires in COVID-19. The table came from immunoSEQ multiplex PCR; TCRdb's copy has only in-frame clones and leaves some out. The sample contains 250,000 to 300,000 clones, around 83% of which appear only once. The source material was peripheral blood. The receptors originated from a man at least 80 years old with acute or convalescent COVID-19. Both conserved end residues are part of each CDR3. D genes are given only for firm matches. The listing skips clone size in some rows; elsewhere it reads once, few, many or a size class.

CDR3aa	CDR3nt	v_gene	j_gene	abundance	d_gene
CASSTHRGQDYGYTF	TGTGCCAGTAGTACCCACAGGGGGCAGGACTATGGCTACACCTTC	TRBV19	TRBJ1-2	.	TRBD1
CASRAGVISNQPQHF	TGTGCCAGCAGGGCCGGGGTCATTAGCAATCAGCCCCAGCATTTT	TRBV27	TRBJ1-5	.	.
CASSSGLVGDTQYF	TGTGCCAGCAGCTCCGGACTAGTGGGAGATACGCAGTATTTT	TRBV7-9	TRBJ2-3	many	TRBD2
CASSLRSTNEKLFF	TGTGCCAGCAGTCTACGCTCGACTAATGAAAAACTGTTTTTT	TRBV2	TRBJ1-4	.	.
CSHSGTYSTDTQYF	TGCAGCCATAGCGGTACCTATAGCACAGATACGCAGTATTTT	TRBV29-1	TRBJ2-3	.	.
CASSLAAGTGYGYTF	TGCGCCAGCAGCTTGGCTGCCGGGACAGGCTATGGCTACACCTTC	TRBV5-1	TRBJ1-2	.	TRBD1
CASSYYGAGELFF	TGTGCCAGCAGTTATTACGGGGCCGGGGAGCTGTTTTTT	TRBV6-2/TRBV6-3	TRBJ2-2	.	.
CASSPYRGLTGELFF	TGTGCCAGCTCACCCTACAGGGGGCTCACCGGGGAGCTGTTTTTT	TRBV18	TRBJ2-2	few	TRBD1
CASSKGETGDTGELFF	TGTGCCAGCAGCAAAGGGGAAACAGGTGACACCGGGGAGCTGTTTTTT	TRBV21-1	TRBJ2-2	.	.
CASSQTLTGNTEAFF	TGCGCCAGCAGCCAAACCCTGACAGGGAACACTGAAGCTTTCTTT	TRBV4-1	TRBJ1-1	.	.
CASSVAYYTDTQYF	TGTGCCAGCAGCGTAGCATACTACACAGATACGCAGTATTTT	TRBV9	TRBJ2-3	.	.
CATSEGSGPFHEQFF	TGTGCCACCAGTGAGGGTAGCGGGCCCTTCCATGAGCAGTTCTTC	TRBV24-1	TRBJ2-1	.	TRBD2
CATSDFRTVYGYTF	TGTGCCACCAGTGATTTTCGGACAGTCTATGGCTACACCTTC	TRBV24-1	TRBJ1-2	.	.
CASSYRDPSLAFF	TGTGCCAGCAGCTACAGGGATCCCTCGCTGGCTTTCTTT	TRBV13	TRBJ1-1	once	.
CASSLAVLADSYEQYF	TGTGCCAGCAGCTTAGCAGTGCTAGCGGATTCCTACGAGCAGTACTTC	TRBV7-2	TRBJ2-7	once	TRBD2
CASSPVGAYEQYF	TGTGCCAGCAGCCCCGTCGGGGCCTACGAGCAGTACTTC	TRBV5-4	TRBJ2-7	.	.
CASSVGDRVTGELFF	TGTGCCAGTAGTGTCGGAGACAGGGTTACAGGGGAGCTGTTTTTT	TRBV19	TRBJ2-2	.	TRBD1
CASSFSGQASTDTQYF	TGCGCCAGCAGCTTCTCCGGACAAGCCAGCACAGATACGCAGTATTTT	TRBV5-1	TRBJ2-3	.	.
CASSLEAVSSYEQYF	TGTGCCAGCAGCTTGGAGGCGGTCAGCTCCTACGAGCAGTACTTC	TRBV5-4	TRBJ2-7	.	.
CAWSPGAGNTIYF	TGTGCCTGGTCCCCGGGGGCTGGAAACACCATATATTTT	TRBV30	TRBJ1-3	few	.
CASSLSGQGPNEQYF	TGCGCCAGCAGCTTGTCAGGACAGGGTCCCAACGAGCAGTACTTC	TRBV5-1	TRBJ2-7	.	TRBD1
CASSQEGTSGSWQYF	TGTGCCAGCAGCCAAGAGGGGACTAGCGGGAGTTGGCAGTACTTC	TRBV4-2	TRBJ2-7	.	TRBD2
CASSDFGYPNQPQHF	TGTGCCAGCAGTGACTTCGGGTATCCTAATCAGCCCCAGCATTTT	TRBV2	TRBJ1-5	.	.
CASRTGTSFDTQYF	TGCGCCAGCAGAACCGGGACTAGCTTCGATACGCAGTATTTT	TRBV5-1	TRBJ2-3	.	TRBD2
CATGEGSNQPQHF	TGTGCCACTGGAGAGGGAAGCAATCAGCCCCAGCATTTT	TRBV24-1	TRBJ1-5	.	.
CASSLSGRVNTEAFF	TGTGCCAGCAGCTTAAGTGGCAGGGTGAACACTGAAGCTTTCTTT	TRBV7-3	TRBJ1-1	.	.
CASTRTGGDYGYTF	TGTGCCAGCACTCGGACAGGGGGGGACTATGGCTACACCTTC	TRBV6-5	TRBJ1-2	.	TRBD1
CASSSGTSTYNEQFF	TGTGCCAGCAGCTCCGGGACTTCTACCTACAATGAGCAGTTCTTC	TRBV7-9	TRBJ2-1	few	.
CASSPRQGPNQPQHF	TGTGCCAGCAGTCCGAGACAGGGGCCCAATCAGCCCCAGCATTTT	TRBV6-5	TRBJ1-5	.	TRBD1
CASSYPGLAGRYEQYF	TGTGCCAGCAGTTACCCGGGACTAGCGGGTCGCTACGAGCAGTACTTC	TRBV6-2/TRBV6-3	TRBJ2-7	.	TRBD2
CASSYGSGGIMGTQYF	TGCGCCAGCAGCTATGGTAGCGGGGGGATCATGGGGACCCAGTACTTC	TRBV5-1	TRBJ2-5	.	TRBD2
CASSLSALAGDEQFF	TGTGCCAGCAGTTTATCGGCCCTAGCGGGAGATGAGCAGTTCTTC	TRBV27	TRBJ2-1	.	TRBD2
CASSEDRSGRRETQYF	TGTGCCAGCAGTGAAGATAGGAGCGGCAGGCGAGAGACCCAGTACTTC	TRBV6-1	TRBJ2-5	.	.
CASSQGWDRGGNEQFF	TGTGCCAGCAGCCAAGGTTGGGACAGGGGGGGGAATGAGCAGTTCTTC	TRBV3-1/TRBV3-2	TRBJ2-1	.	TRBD1
CASTTSGSYEQYF	TGTGCCAGCACCACCAGCGGCTCCTACGAGCAGTACTTC	TRBV11-2	TRBJ2-7	few	.
CASRGRRDSPLHF	TGTGCCAGCAGGGGGAGGCGGGATTCACCCCTCCACTTT	TRBV12-3/TRBV12-4	TRBJ1-6	once	.
CASSGFGRYSNQPQHF	TGTGCCAGTAGTGGCTTCGGGAGATATAGCAATCAGCCCCAGCATTTT	TRBV19	TRBJ1-5	.	.
CASSGTNTGELFF	TGTGCCAGCAGTGGGACTAACACCGGGGAGCTGTTTTTT	TRBV25-1	TRBJ2-2	.	.
CASSKQTSGRAESGYNEQFF	TGTGCCAGCAGCAAACAGACTAGCGGGAGGGCCGAATCAGGGTACAATGAGCAGTTCTTC	TRBV7-9	TRBJ2-1	.	TRBD2
CASSLDGTAKQETQYF	TGTGCCAGCAGCTTAGATGGGACAGCCAAACAAGAGACCCAGTACTTC	TRBV7-9	TRBJ2-5	.	TRBD1
CAWSVSRAYEQYF	TGTGCCTGGAGTGTCTCCAGGGCCTACGAGCAGTACTTC	TRBV30	TRBJ2-7	.	.
CASSSSQGSGETQYF	TGTGCCAGCAGCTCCAGTCAGGGTTCTGGTGAAACCCAGTACTTC	TRBV9	TRBJ2-5	.	.
CACLRQGRYTEAFF	TGTGCCTGCCTCCGACAGGGACGGTACACTGAAGCTTTCTTT	TRBV25-1	TRBJ1-1	.	TRBD1
CASTDRANEKLFF	TGTGCCAGCACGGACAGGGCTAATGAAAAACTGTTTTTT	TRBV12-3/TRBV12-4	TRBJ1-4	.	TRBD1
CASSLTSSNYGYTF	TGTGCCAGCAGCTTAACCAGTTCTAACTATGGCTACACCTTC	TRBV7-9	TRBJ1-2	.	.
CASGLGLAGENDKQFF	TGTGCTAGTGGTTTGGGATTAGCGGGGGAGAATGACAAGCAGTTCTTC	TRBV12-5	TRBJ2-1	.	TRBD2
CASRRTGGAAETQYF	TGTGCCAGTAGGAGGACAGGGGGCGCCGCCGAGACCCAGTACTTC	TRBV19	TRBJ2-5	.	TRBD1